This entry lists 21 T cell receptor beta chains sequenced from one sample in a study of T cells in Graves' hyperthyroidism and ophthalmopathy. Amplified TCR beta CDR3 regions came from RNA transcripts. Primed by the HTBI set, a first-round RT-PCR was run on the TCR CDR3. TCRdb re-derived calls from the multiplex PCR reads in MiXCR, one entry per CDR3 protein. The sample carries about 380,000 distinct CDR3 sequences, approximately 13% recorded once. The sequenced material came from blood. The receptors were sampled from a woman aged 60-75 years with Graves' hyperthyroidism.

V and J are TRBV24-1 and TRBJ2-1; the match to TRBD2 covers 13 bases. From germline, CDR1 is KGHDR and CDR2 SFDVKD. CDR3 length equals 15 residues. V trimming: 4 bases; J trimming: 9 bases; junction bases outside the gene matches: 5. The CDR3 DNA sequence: TGTGCCACCAGTGACTGGGGACTAGCGGGATTTGAGCAGTTCTTC. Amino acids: CATSDWGLAGFEQFF.

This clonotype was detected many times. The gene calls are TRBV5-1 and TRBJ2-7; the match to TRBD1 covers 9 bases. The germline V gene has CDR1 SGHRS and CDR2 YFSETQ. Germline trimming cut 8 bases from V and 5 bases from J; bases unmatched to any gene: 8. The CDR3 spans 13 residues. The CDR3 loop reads CASGTGSFNEQYF. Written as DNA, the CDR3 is TGCGCCAGTGGGACAGGGTCGTTCAACGAGCAGTACTTC.

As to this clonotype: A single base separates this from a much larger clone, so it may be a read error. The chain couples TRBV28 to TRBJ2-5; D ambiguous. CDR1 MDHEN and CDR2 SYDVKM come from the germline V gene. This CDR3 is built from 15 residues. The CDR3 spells CASSLGWNLQGTQYF. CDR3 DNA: TGTGCCAGCAGTTTAGGGTGGAACCTCCAAGGGACCCAGTACTTC.

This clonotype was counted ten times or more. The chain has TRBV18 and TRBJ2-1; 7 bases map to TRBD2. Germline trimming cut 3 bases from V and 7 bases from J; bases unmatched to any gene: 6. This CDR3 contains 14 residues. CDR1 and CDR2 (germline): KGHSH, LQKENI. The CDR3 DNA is TGTGCCAGCTCACCCGGGACTACCGTAAATGAGCAGTTCTTC. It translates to CASSPGTTVNEQFF. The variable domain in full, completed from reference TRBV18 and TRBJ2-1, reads NAGVMQNPRHLVRRRGQEARLRCSPMKGHSHVYWYRQLPEEGLKFMVYLQKENIIDESGMPKERFSAEFPKEGPSILRIQQVVRGDSAAYFCASSPGTTVNEQFFGPGTRLTVL.

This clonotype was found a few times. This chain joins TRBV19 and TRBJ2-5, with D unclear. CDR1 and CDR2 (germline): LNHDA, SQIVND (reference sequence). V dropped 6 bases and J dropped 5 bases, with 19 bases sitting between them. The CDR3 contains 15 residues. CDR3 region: CASRDTVNLRETQYF. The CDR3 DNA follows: TGTGCCAGTAGGGATACAGTGAATTTACGGGAGACCCAGTACTTC.

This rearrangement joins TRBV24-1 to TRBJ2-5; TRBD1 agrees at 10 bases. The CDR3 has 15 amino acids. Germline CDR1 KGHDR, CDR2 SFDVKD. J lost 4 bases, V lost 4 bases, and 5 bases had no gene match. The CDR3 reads CATSELTGGPETQYF. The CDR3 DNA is TGTGCCACCAGTGAGTTGACAGGGGGCCCAGAGACCCAGTACTTC.

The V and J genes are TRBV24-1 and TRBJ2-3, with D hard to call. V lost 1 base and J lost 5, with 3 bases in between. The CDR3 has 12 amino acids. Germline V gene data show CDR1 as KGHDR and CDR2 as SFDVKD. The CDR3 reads CATSDFKDTQYF. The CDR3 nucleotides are TGTGCCACCAGTGATTTTAAAGATACGCAGTATTTT.

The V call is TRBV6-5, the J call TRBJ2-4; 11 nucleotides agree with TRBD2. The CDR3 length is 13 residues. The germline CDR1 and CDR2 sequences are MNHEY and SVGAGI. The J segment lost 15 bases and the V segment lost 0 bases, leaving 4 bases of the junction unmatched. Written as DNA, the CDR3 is TGTGCCAGCAGTTACTCTACTAGCGGGAGTAGGTACTTC. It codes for CASSYSTSGSRYF.

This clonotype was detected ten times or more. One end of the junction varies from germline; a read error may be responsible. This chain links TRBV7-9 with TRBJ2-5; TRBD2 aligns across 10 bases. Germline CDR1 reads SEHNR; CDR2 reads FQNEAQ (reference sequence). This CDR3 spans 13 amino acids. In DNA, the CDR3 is TGTGCCAGCAGCTTCTCGGAGAGCGGGAGGGCCGACTTC. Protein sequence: CASSFSESGRADF.

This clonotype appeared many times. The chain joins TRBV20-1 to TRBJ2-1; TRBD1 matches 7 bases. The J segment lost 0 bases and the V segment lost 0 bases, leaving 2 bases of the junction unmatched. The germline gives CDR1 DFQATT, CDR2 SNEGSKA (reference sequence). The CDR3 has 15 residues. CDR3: CSARERQGSYNEQFF. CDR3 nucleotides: TGCAGTGCTAGAGAAAGACAGGGCTCCTACAATGAGCAGTTCTTC.

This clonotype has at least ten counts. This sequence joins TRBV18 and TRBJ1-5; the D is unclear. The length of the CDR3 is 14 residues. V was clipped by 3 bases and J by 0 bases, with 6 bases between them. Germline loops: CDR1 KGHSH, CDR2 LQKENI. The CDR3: CASSPINSNQPQHF. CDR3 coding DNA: TGTGCCAGCTCACCTATCAATAGCAATCAGCCCCAGCATTTT.

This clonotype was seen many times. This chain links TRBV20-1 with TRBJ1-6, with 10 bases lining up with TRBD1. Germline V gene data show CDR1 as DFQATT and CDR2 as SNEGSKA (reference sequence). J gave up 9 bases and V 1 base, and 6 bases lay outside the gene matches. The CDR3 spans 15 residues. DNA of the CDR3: TGCAGTGCTAGAGGGACAGGGGGGCCTCGTTCACCCCTCCACTTT. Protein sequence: CSARGTGGPRSPLHF.

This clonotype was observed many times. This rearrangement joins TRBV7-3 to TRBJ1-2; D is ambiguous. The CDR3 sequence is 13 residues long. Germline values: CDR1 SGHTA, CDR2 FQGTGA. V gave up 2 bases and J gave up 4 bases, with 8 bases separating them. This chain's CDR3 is CASSLGSSYGYTF. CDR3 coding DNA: TGTGCCAGCAGCTTAGGGTCATCCTATGGCTACACCTTC.

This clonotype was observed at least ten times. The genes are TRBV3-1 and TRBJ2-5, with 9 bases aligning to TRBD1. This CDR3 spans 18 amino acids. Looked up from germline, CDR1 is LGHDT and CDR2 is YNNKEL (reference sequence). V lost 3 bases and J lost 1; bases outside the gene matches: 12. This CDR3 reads CASSHSGTGWGGQETQYF. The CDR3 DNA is TGTGCCAGCAGCCATTCCGGGACAGGGTGGGGCGGCCAAGAGACCCAGTACTTC.

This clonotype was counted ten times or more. The CDR3 here is CASSLDSNKGNTIYF. For the CDR3, the DNA is TGCGCCAGCAGCTTGGATTCCAACAAAGGAAACACCATATATTTT. This chain uses TRBV5-1 with TRBJ1-3, with D hard to call. The CDR3 totals 15 residues. Germline assignment: CDR1 SGHRS and CDR2 YFSETQ. The ends were cut back, 0 bases at V and 4 bases at J, with 11 bases in the middle.

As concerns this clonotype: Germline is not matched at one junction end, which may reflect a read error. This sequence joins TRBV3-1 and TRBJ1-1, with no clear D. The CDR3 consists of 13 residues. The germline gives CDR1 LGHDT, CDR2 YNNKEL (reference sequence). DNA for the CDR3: TGTGCCGGCAGCCCTGGGGTAAACACTGAAGCTTTCTTT. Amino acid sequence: CAGSPGVNTEAFF. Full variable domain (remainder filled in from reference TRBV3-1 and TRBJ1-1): DTAVSQTPKYLVTQMGNDKSIKCEQNLGHDTMYWYKQDSKKFLKIMFSYNNKELIINETVPNRFSPKSPDKAHLNLHINSLELGDSAVYFCAGSPGVNTEAFFGQGTRLTVV.

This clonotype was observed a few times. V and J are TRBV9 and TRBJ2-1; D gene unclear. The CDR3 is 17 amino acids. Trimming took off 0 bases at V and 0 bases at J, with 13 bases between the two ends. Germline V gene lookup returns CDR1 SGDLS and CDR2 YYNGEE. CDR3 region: CASSVAPFPSSYNEQFF. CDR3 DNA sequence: TGTGCCAGCAGCGTAGCCCCCTTTCCGAGCTCCTACAATGAGCAGTTCTTC.

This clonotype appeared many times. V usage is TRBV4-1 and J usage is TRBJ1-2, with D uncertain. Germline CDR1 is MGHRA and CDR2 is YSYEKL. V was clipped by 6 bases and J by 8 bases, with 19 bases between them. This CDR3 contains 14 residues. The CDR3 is CASSRPGFSSGYTF. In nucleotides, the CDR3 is TGCGCCAGCAGTCGTCCGGGGTTCTCGTCGGGCTACACCTTC.

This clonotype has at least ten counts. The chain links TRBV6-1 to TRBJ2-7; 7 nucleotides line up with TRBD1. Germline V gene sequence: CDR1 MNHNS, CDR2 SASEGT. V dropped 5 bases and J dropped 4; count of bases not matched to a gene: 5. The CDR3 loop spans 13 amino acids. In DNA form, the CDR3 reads TGTGCCAGCAGTTATGACAGGGAGTACGAGCAGTACTTC. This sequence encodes CASSYDREYEQYF.

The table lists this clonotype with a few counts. The CDR3 DNA sequence: TGTGCCAGCTCACCTTTCTCGGGAGCGAGCTCCTACAATGAGCAGTTCTTC. This gives the protein CASSPFSGASSYNEQFF. The chain joins TRBV18 to TRBJ2-1; tentative D call: TRBD2 (6 bases). Trimming left V 3 bases short and J 0 bases short, with 15 bases between. The CDR3 loop spans 17 amino acids. The germline V gene encodes CDR1 KGHSH and CDR2 LQKENI.

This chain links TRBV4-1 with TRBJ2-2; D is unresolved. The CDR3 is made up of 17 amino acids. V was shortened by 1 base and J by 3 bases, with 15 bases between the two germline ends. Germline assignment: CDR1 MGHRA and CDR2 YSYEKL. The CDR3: CASSQVVVDADTGELFF. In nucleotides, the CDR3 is TGCGCCAGCAGCCAAGTAGTAGTAGATGCCGACACCGGGGAGCTGTTTTTT.